The next 32 T cell receptor beta chains were all read from a single sample in a study of CD8 T cells in ankylosing spondylitis. One entry per CDR3 protein, called by TCRdb with MiXCR from the 5' RACE reads. Of 150,000 to 250,000 distinct CDR3 sequences listed, around 13% are singletons. The sequencing sample was made of blood, either unsorted or a sorted T cell fraction (not recorded which). Source of these receptors: a male donor with ankylosing spondylitis or in good health (not recorded which).

This clonotype was detected a few times. The chain carries TRBV7-9 and TRBJ2-5; 13 bases fit TRBD2. This CDR3 region has 17 residues. Germline trimming cut 1 base from V and 4 bases from J; bases unmatched to any gene: 6. Germline loops: CDR1 SEHNR, CDR2 FQNEAQ (reference sequence). The CDR3 DNA is TGTGCCAGCAGCTTAGTGAGGACTAGCGGGGGAGGAGAGACCCAGTACTTC. This translates into CASSLVRTSGGGETQYF.

This clonotype was seen at least ten times. This sequence joins TRBV20-1 and TRBJ2-1; 10 bases agree with TRBD1. Germline V gene data show CDR1 as DFQATT and CDR2 as SNEGSKA (reference sequence). There are 20 residues in the CDR3. Germline trimming cut 0 bases from V and 1 base from J; bases unmatched to any gene: 15. The CDR3 nucleotides read TGCAGTGCTAGAGATGACGGGACAGGGGTCCGCTTGGGATCCTACAATGAGCAGTTCTTC. Translated, it gives CSARDDGTGVRLGSYNEQFF.

V and J are TRBV20-1 and TRBJ2-7, with 11 bases matching TRBD2. V shed 5 bases, J shed 0 bases, and the junction held 9 bases outside the gene matches. The CDR3 totals 16 residues. CDR1 DFQATT and CDR2 SNEGSKA come from the germline V gene (reference sequence). The CDR3: CSASSGTSGYSYEQYF. As DNA, the CDR3 is TGCAGTGCTTCCTCCGGGACTAGCGGCTACTCCTACGAGCAGTACTTC.

The J gene is TRBJ2-7, the V gene TRBV12-3 or TRBV12-4; TRBD2 is a possible D gene (5 bases). V dropped 5 bases and J dropped 3 bases, with 11 bases sitting between them. The CDR3 totals 13 residues. The CDR3: CASSGRGGYEQYF. The CDR3, as DNA: TGTGCCAGCAGTGGGAGAGGAGGCTACGAGCAGTACTTC.

V is TRBV7-9 and J is TRBJ1-1; the match to TRBD1 covers 9 bases. Germline CDR1 is SEHNR and CDR2 is FQNEAQ (reference sequence). J lost 6 bases, V lost 2 bases, and 4 bases had no gene match. This CDR3 has 14 residues. CDR3 DNA sequence: TGTGCCAGCAGCTTAAGGGGACAGGGTGCTGAAGCTTTCTTT. Its protein product is CASSLRGQGAEAFF.

This clonotype was picked up many times. The rearrangement uses TRBV4-1 and TRBJ2-7; perhaps TRBD2 as D (6 bases). V shed 0 bases and J shed 5 bases, with 11 bases lying between them. The germline V gene has CDR1 MGHRA and CDR2 YSYEKL. CDR3 size: 14 residues. CDR3 DNA: TGCGCCAGCAGCCAAGAACCGGGGGAAGACGAGCAGTACTTC. Its translation: CASSQEPGEDEQYF.

In its sample, this clonotype was seen a few times. The chain recombines TRBV29-1 with TRBJ1-2; TRBD1 aligns across 7 bases. The CDR3 is made up of 12 amino acids. Per germline, CDR1 SQVTM and CDR2 ANQGSEA. Trimming at V came to 6 bases and at J to 7 bases, leaving 8 bases not matched to a gene. The CDR3 coding sequence is TGCAGCGTGCTCGGAGGGGGCGGTGGCTACACCTTC. Amino acid sequence: CSVLGGGGGYTF. The full variable domain, completed using reference TRBV29-1 and TRBJ1-2, is SAVISQKPSRDICQRGTSLTIQCQVDSQVTMMFWYRQQPGQSLTLIATANQGSEATYESGFVIDKFPISRPNLTFSTLTVSNMSPEDSSIYLCSVLGGGGGYTFGSGTRLTVV.

In its sample, this clonotype was seen a few times. V gene TRBV30 combines with J gene TRBJ2-1; 9 bases are shared with TRBD2. CDR1 is GTSNPN, CDR2 SVGIG, per germline (reference sequence). The CDR3 totals 16 residues. The V gene end was trimmed by 0 bases and the J gene end by 9 bases; junction bases not matched to a gene: 12. The CDR3 region has the DNA TGTGCCTGGAGTGTAAGGTGGACTAGCGAGGTTACTGAGCAGTTCTTC. It encodes CAWSVRWTSEVTEQFF.

This clonotype has more than one count but fewer than ten. The rearrangement links TRBV4-1 to TRBJ1-1; 8 bases agree with TRBD1. V lost 0 bases and J lost 10; bases outside the gene matches: 4. From germline, CDR1 is MGHRA and CDR2 YSYEKL. There are 13 residues in the CDR3. The CDR3 sequence: CASSQETQGAAFF. The DNA of the CDR3 is TGCGCCAGCAGCCAAGAGACCCAGGGGGCAGCTTTCTTT.

The V and J genes are TRBV6-5 and TRBJ2-5; 7 bases agree with TRBD1. J was trimmed by 4 bases and V by 2 bases; bases with no gene match: 1. The CDR3 sequence is 13 residues long. Germline V lookup: CDR1 MNHEY, CDR2 SVGAGI. CDR3 bases: TGTGCCAGCAGTTACGGGGACAGAGAGACCCAGTACTTC. Protein product: CASSYGDRETQYF.

This clonotype was observed many times. The rearrangement links TRBV12-3 or TRBV12-4 to TRBJ2-1; 10 bases match TRBD2. This CDR3 comprises 16 residues. V lost 0 bases to trimming and J lost 7 bases; unmatched junction nucleotides: 6. CDR3 nucleotides: TGTGCCAGCAGTTTAGCTAGCGGGGGGCTCGGGAATGAGCAGTTCTTC. Encoded protein: CASSLASGGLGNEQFF.

This clonotype was seen ten or more times. The V gene is TRBV12-3 or TRBV12-4, the J gene TRBJ1-2; TRBD1 agrees at 9 bases. V lost 2 bases to trimming and J lost 2 bases; unmatched junction nucleotides: 0. CDR3 length: 14 residues. The CDR3 DNA is TGTGCCAGCAGTTTAACAGGGGGCAACTATGGCTACACCTTC. Translating it yields CASSLTGGNYGYTF.

This clonotype was counted a few times. The chain is built from TRBV25-1 and TRBJ2-1; D gene ambiguous. Trimming pared 4 bases from V and 4 bases from J, leaving 17 bases between. Per the germline V gene, CDR1 is MGHDK and CDR2 is SYGVNS. The CDR3 is 16 amino acids. The CDR3 DNA follows: TGTGCCAGCAGTGCTGGCATTGTGGGTCCTTACAATGAGCAGTTCTTC. As protein: CASSAGIVGPYNEQFF.

V and J are TRBV12-3 or TRBV12-4 and TRBJ2-7; 7 bases fit TRBD1. The CDR3 sequence is 14 residues long. The V gene end was trimmed by 5 bases and the J gene end by 3 bases; junction bases not matched to a gene: 7. This chain's CDR3 is CASSPTTGFYEQYF. The CDR3 DNA is TGTGCCAGCAGTCCAACGACAGGGTTCTACGAGCAGTACTTC.

The chain has TRBV5-1 and TRBJ2-1; TRBD2 agrees at 10 bases. The CDR3 is 15 amino acids. The ends lost 4 bases at V and 10 bases at J; junction bases unmatched: 11. Germline values: CDR1 SGHRS, CDR2 YFSETQ. The CDR3 is CASSPDGSGRGEQFF. CDR3 sequence (DNA): TGCGCCAGCAGCCCCGACGGCAGCGGGAGGGGGGAGCAGTTCTTC.

The V call is TRBV7-2, the J call TRBJ2-4, with 10 bases lining up with TRBD2. Per the germline V gene, CDR1 is SGHTA and CDR2 is FQGNSA. The V and J ends lost 6 bases and 8 bases, in that order; junction bases with no gene match: 7. This CDR3 is built from 14 residues. The CDR3 sequence is CASSLLAGFDIQYF. DNA of the CDR3: TGTGCCAGCAGTTTACTAGCGGGGTTTGACATTCAGTACTTC.

In its sample, this clonotype was seen a few times. The chain links TRBV6-1 to TRBJ2-1, with 8 nucleotides matching TRBD2. Losses at the gene ends were 5 bases for V and 10 bases for J; bases not matched to a gene: 4. CDR1 and CDR2 (germline): MNHNS, SASEGT. This CDR3 is 12 amino acids long. CDR3 in DNA: TGTGCCAGCAGTCTTATAGCGGGAGAGCAGTTCTTC. Translated: CASSLIAGEQFF.

This chain links TRBV4-1 with TRBJ2-3; 11 bases are a match to TRBD2. CDR1 is MGHRA, CDR2 YSYEKL, per germline. The CDR3 covers 19 residues. V was pared by 0 bases and J by 6 bases, with 14 bases of the junction left unmatched. Written as DNA, the CDR3 is TGCGCCAGCAGCCAAGATAGGACTAGGCTAGCGGGGGGTAGGGATACGCAGTATTTT. It is translated as CASSQDRTRLAGGRDTQYF.

The chain couples TRBV6-1 to TRBJ2-1; the D gene is possibly TRBD2 (5 bases). This CDR3 has 15 amino acids. Germline V CDR1 and CDR2: MNHNS, SASEGT. V was trimmed by 4 bases and J by 1 base, leaving 11 bases between them. CDR3 amino acids: CASSGPSGSYNEQFF. The CDR3 nucleotides are TGTGCCAGCAGTGGACCCTCGGGGTCCTACAATGAGCAGTTCTTC.

This chain joins TRBV5-1 and TRBJ2-3; 10 bases align to TRBD1. Per germline, CDR1 SGHRS and CDR2 YFSETQ. This CDR3 spans 15 amino acids. Trimming at V came to 0 bases and at J to 6 bases, leaving 4 bases not matched to a gene. The CDR3 sequence: CASSLGQGAHDTQYF. The DNA for the CDR3 is TGCGCCAGCAGCTTGGGACAGGGGGCGCACGATACGCAGTATTTT.

This clonotype has only a few counts. V is TRBV3-1 and J is TRBJ2-7, with a tentative D call TRBD2 (6 bases). Germline V gene data show CDR1 as LGHDT and CDR2 as YNNKEL (reference sequence). V was cut by 3 bases and J by 2 bases, with 17 bases left in between. CDR3 length: 16 residues. The CDR3 is CASSQGFGTVPYEQYF. The CDR3, as DNA: TGTGCCAGCAGCCAGGGATTCGGGACTGTTCCCTACGAGCAGTACTTC.

This clonotype was detected only a few times. The CDR3 bases are TGCAGTGCTGTAGAGGGGACAGGGAGGGGGTACAATGAGCAGTTCTTC. This codes for CSAVEGTGRGYNEQFF. This rearrangement joins TRBV20-1 to TRBJ2-1; TRBD1 agrees at 9 bases. V was pared by 5 bases and J by 4 bases, with 12 bases of the junction left unmatched. The germline gives CDR1 DFQATT, CDR2 SNEGSKA (reference sequence). The CDR3 is 16 amino acids.

This clonotype was seen many times. J is TRBJ1-1 and V is TRBV18; D gene ambiguous. Trimming shortened V by 2 bases and J by 1 base, and 8 bases separated the two germline ends. Germline loops: CDR1 KGHSH, CDR2 LQKENI. The CDR3 totals 14 residues. The CDR3 region is CASSPGRANTEAFF. The CDR3 DNA sequence: TGTGCCAGCTCACCAGGGCGGGCGAACACTGAAGCTTTCTTT.

The chain links TRBV4-1 to TRBJ2-7, with 7 positions matching TRBD1. Unmatched junction bases numbered 16, after V lost 4 bases and J lost 7 bases. CDR3 length: 16 residues. The germline CDR1 and CDR2 sequences are MGHRA and YSYEKL. The CDR3 reads CASSRSSFDRAQEQYF. The CDR3 DNA reads as TGCGCCAGCAGCCGATCTTCTTTCGACAGGGCTCAGGAGCAGTACTTC.

The rearrangement joins TRBV15 to TRBJ2-5, with D possibly being TRBD1 (6 bases). The CDR3 totals 15 residues. From germline, CDR1 is LNHNV and CDR2 YYDKDF (reference sequence). V dropped 0 bases and J dropped 0 bases, with 8 bases sitting between them. The CDR3 DNA reads as TGTGCCACCAGCAGAGAACAGGGCTACCAAGAGACCCAGTACTTC. It yields the protein CATSREQGYQETQYF.

This clonotype was counted ten times or more. This sequence joins TRBV10-3 and TRBJ1-5; 9 bases line up with TRBD1. Germline CDR1 is ENHRY and CDR2 is SYGVKD. The length of the CDR3 is 14 residues. V was pared by 4 bases and J by 4 bases, with 2 bases of the junction left unmatched. For the CDR3, the DNA is TGTGCCATCAGTGCTGACAGGGGGAATCAGCCCCAGCATTTT. This gives the protein CAISADRGNQPQHF.

This clonotype was detected a few times. The chain has TRBV5-1 and TRBJ1-1, with D tentatively TRBD1 (5 bases). The germline CDR1 and CDR2 sequences are SGHRS and YFSETQ. V was shortened by 3 bases and J by 0 bases, with 15 bases between the two germline ends. The length of the CDR3 is 16 residues. The CDR3 loop reads CASSSPGGIMNTEAFF. The DNA of the CDR3 is TGCGCCAGCAGCTCCCCGGGGGGGATCATGAACACTGAAGCTTTCTTT.

This sequence joins TRBV13 and TRBJ2-7; D may match TRBD1 or TRBD2 (5 bases each). This CDR3 comprises 13 residues. Trimming took off 5 bases at V and 7 bases at J, with 15 bases between the two ends. The germline V gene has CDR1 PRHDT and CDR2 FYEKMQ (reference sequence). The CDR3 nucleotides read TGTGCCAGCAGCGGGGACGGTCCTAGAGAGCAGTACTTC. It yields the protein CASSGDGPREQYF.

V gene TRBV6-1 combines with J gene TRBJ2-3, with TRBD2 matching over 13 bases. Germline V lookup: CDR1 MNHNS, CDR2 SASEGT. The CDR3 is made up of 16 amino acids. With V trimmed by 3 bases and J by 5 bases, 5 bases remained unmatched. The chain's CDR3 is CASSDRLAGGLDTQYF. In DNA form, the CDR3 reads TGTGCCAGCAGTGACCGACTAGCGGGGGGTCTAGATACGCAGTATTTT.

CDR3 bases: TGTGCCAGCAGTGAAGTGGGCAGGGGGGCCACTGAAGCTTTCTTT. Translated, it gives CASSEVGRGATEAFF. The gene calls are TRBV6-1 and TRBJ1-1; 7 bases line up with TRBD1. CDR3 length: 15 amino acids. V trimming: 1 base; J trimming: 4 bases; junction bases outside the gene matches: 6. Per the germline V gene, CDR1 is MNHNS and CDR2 is SASEGT.

This clonotype was counted only a few times. The genes are TRBV10-3 and TRBJ2-1, with D perhaps TRBD2 (6 bases). The CDR3 spans 12 residues. Germline lookup yields CDR1 ENHRY and CDR2 SYGVKD. V lost 11 bases, J lost 6 bases, and 14 bases lay in between. CDR3 coding DNA: TGTGCCGCGGAGGGTACCTCCAATGAGCAGTTCTTC. Amino acid sequence: CAAEGTSNEQFF.

This clonotype occurred many times. V usage is TRBV29-1 and J usage is TRBJ1-1; D is perhaps TRBD1 (6 bases). Germline loops: CDR1 SQVTM, CDR2 ANQGSEA. CDR3 length: 13 amino acids. Trimming removed 7 bases at V and 5 bases at J, with 17 bases between. CDR3: CSAAEGGGTEAFF. The CDR3 region has the DNA TGCAGCGCCGCCGAGGGGGGAGGAACTGAAGCTTTCTTT.